The 27 T cell receptor beta chains presented below share a single source sample, sequenced in a study of CD8 T cells in ankylosing spondylitis. Via MiXCR, TCRdb re-called the 5' RACE reads, giving one row per CDR3 protein. Of tens of thousands of distinct CDR3 sequences listed, under 3% are singletons. Source material: blood, either unsorted or a sorted T cell fraction (not recorded which). The receptors originated from a female donor with ankylosing spondylitis or in good health (not recorded which).

This clonotype came up many times. The CDR3 sequence: CASSLGTEKAFF. The CDR3 DNA reads TGTGCCAGCAGTCTCGGGACAGAGAAGGCTTTCTTT. The chain has TRBV9 and TRBJ1-1; 7 bases line up with TRBD1. This CDR3 spans 12 amino acids. The trim removed 5 bases at V and 11 bases at J, leaving 9 bases unmatched. Germline V gives CDR1 SGDLS, CDR2 YYNGEE.

This clonotype came up many times. J is TRBJ2-1 and V is TRBV9; D may match TRBD1 or TRBD2 (5 bases each). V was clipped by 3 bases and J by 0 bases, with 10 bases between them. The CDR3 has 15 amino acids. Germline assignment: CDR1 SGDLS and CDR2 YYNGEE. CDR3: CASSGGTSSYNEQFF. The DNA of the CDR3 is TGTGCCAGCAGCGGAGGGACGAGCTCCTACAATGAGCAGTTCTTC.

This clonotype was detected many times. The chain recombines TRBV9 with TRBJ1-6; TRBD1 might be the D (5 bases). CDR3 size: 15 residues. With 3 bases removed from V and 4 bases from J, the gap between germline ends came to 11 bases. Germline CDR1 SGDLS, CDR2 YYNGEE. The CDR3 sequence: CASSAWDGYNSPLHF. CDR3 DNA sequence: TGTGCCAGCAGCGCATGGGACGGATATAATTCACCCCTCCACTTT.

The chain couples TRBV9 to TRBJ1-3; weak D call: TRBD1 (5 bases). Per the germline V gene, CDR1 is SGDLS and CDR2 is YYNGEE. This CDR3 is 15 amino acids long. Deletions cut 0 bases from V and 3 bases from J, with 10 bases between. The CDR3 DNA sequence: TGTGCCAGCAGCGTAGGGGGCGGAGGTGGAAACACCATATATTTT. It yields the protein CASSVGGGGGNTIYF.

This clonotype came up many times. J is TRBJ2-5 and V is TRBV9, with no clear D. This CDR3 is 13 amino acids long. The V end was cut by 0 bases, the J end by 7 bases, with 10 bases between. Per the germline V gene, CDR1 is SGDLS and CDR2 is YYNGEE. Written as DNA, the CDR3 is TGTGCCAGCAGCGTAGATGTGGCCCGGACCCAGTACTTC. Its translation is CASSVDVARTQYF. Complete variable domain (other parts from reference TRBV9 and TRBJ2-5): DSGVTQTPKHLITATGQRVTLRCSPRSGDLSVYWYQQSLDQGLQFLIQYYNGEERAKGNILERFSAQQFPDLHSELNLSSLELGDSALYFCASSVDVARTQYFGPGTRLLVL.

This clonotype was seen ten or more times. The gene calls are TRBV9 and TRBJ2-1; D is uncertain. CDR1 is SGDLS, CDR2 YYNGEE, per germline. V was pared by 2 bases and J by 3 bases, with 15 bases between. The CDR3 is 16 amino acids. In DNA, the CDR3 is TGTGCCAGCAGCGTGGGTGGCCGTCCCCTCTACAATGAGCAGTTCTTC. This translates into CASSVGGRPLYNEQFF. Full variable domain (rest looked up from reference TRBV9 and TRBJ2-1): DSGVTQTPKHLITATGQRVTLRCSPRSGDLSVYWYQQSLDQGLQFLIQYYNGEERAKGNILERFSAQQFPDLHSELNLSSLELGDSALYFCASSVGGRPLYNEQFFGPGTRLTVL.

This clonotype was seen many times. This chain connects TRBV9 to TRBJ2-7; no clear D gene. Germline values: CDR1 SGDLS, CDR2 YYNGEE. This CDR3 has 14 amino acids. The V and J ends lost 0 bases and 7 bases respectively, with 14 bases between them. This CDR3 is CASSVVPIRGEQYF. The CDR3 DNA is TGTGCCAGCAGCGTAGTCCCGATACGTGGTGAGCAGTACTTC.

In this sample, this clonotype turned up many times. The V gene is TRBV9, the J gene TRBJ2-6; 8 bases line up with TRBD1. The V gene's germline CDR1 is SGDLS and CDR2 YYNGEE. Trimming cost V 4 bases and J 0 bases; bases outside gene matches: 9. The CDR3 is 18 amino acids. The CDR3 nucleotides read TGTGCCAGCAGCCCGCGGGACAGGACAACCTCTGGGGCCAACGTCCTGACTTTC. Its protein is CASSPRDRTTSGANVLTF.

There are many counts of this clonotype. The rearrangement uses TRBV9 and TRBJ2-7; D is unclear. Between the trimmed V and J ends, which lost 1 base and 2 bases, there was a span of 13 bases. CDR1 SGDLS and CDR2 YYNGEE come from the germline V gene. The CDR3 totals 15 residues. CDR3 DNA sequence: TGTGCCAGCAGCGTACGGCAGGAGTCGACCTACGAGCAGTACTTC. Translated, it gives CASSVRQESTYEQYF.

There are many counts of this clonotype. The chain employs TRBV9 and TRBJ2-3, with 8 bases fitting TRBD2. Per germline, CDR1 SGDLS and CDR2 YYNGEE. The CDR3 runs 15 residues. J was trimmed by 1 base and V by 3 bases; bases with no gene match: 4. As DNA, the CDR3 is TGTGCCAGCAGCGGCGGGGGGAGTGGCACAGATACGCAGTATTTT. This codes for CASSGGGSGTDTQYF.

This clonotype was counted many times. This chain uses TRBV9 with TRBJ2-2; 7 bases map to TRBD2. CDR1 is SGDLS and CDR2 is YYNGEE in the germline V gene. The ends lost 4 bases at V and 6 bases at J; junction bases unmatched: 6. The CDR3 runs to 14 residues. CDR3 sequence reads: CASSLHGGAGELFF. The CDR3 DNA sequence: TGTGCCAGCAGCCTCCATGGGGGGGCCGGGGAGCTGTTTTTT.

There are many counts of this clonotype. This chain connects TRBV9 to TRBJ1-4, with D tentatively TRBD1 (5 bases). The CDR3 is made up of 15 amino acids. Trimming cost V 4 bases and J 8 bases, with 18 bases left between them. Germline assignment: CDR1 SGDLS and CDR2 YYNGEE. As DNA, the CDR3 is TGTGCCAGCAGCCCACTTTGGGGGGGTAGCGAAAAACTGTTTTTT. Its translation: CASSPLWGGSEKLFF.

In this sample, this clonotype turned up many times. The V gene is TRBV9, the J gene TRBJ1-1; the D gene is possibly TRBD1 (6 bases). This CDR3 region has 18 residues. From germline, CDR1 is SGDLS and CDR2 YYNGEE. Trimming removed 0 bases at V and 0 bases at J, with 18 bases between. CDR3 sequence reads: CASSVGGGLSDLNTEAFF. The DNA for the CDR3 is TGTGCCAGCAGCGTAGGCGGGGGGCTCTCTGATTTGAACACTGAAGCTTTCTTT.

This clonotype occurred many times. CDR3 in DNA: TGTGCCAGCAGCGTAATCGGTGGACTTGGGGAAAAACTGTTTTTT. Translated: CASSVIGGLGEKLFF. The genes are TRBV9 and TRBJ1-4; no firm D call. The germline CDR1 and CDR2 sequences are SGDLS and YYNGEE. Trimming cost V 1 base and J 8 bases, with 15 bases left between them. CDR3 length: 15 amino acids.

This clonotype was observed many times. The V gene is TRBV9, the J gene TRBJ1-6, with 8 bases aligning to TRBD1. The CDR3 contains 16 residues. Germline assignment: CDR1 SGDLS and CDR2 YYNGEE. Trimming cost V 3 bases and J 7 bases; bases outside gene matches: 9. Written as DNA, the CDR3 is TGTGCCAGCAGCGCCCAGGGGGCGCCGGGGAATTCACCCCTCCACTTT. This encodes CASSAQGAPGNSPLHF. The full variable domain, rest sourced from reference TRBV9 and TRBJ1-6, is DSGVTQTPKHLITATGQRVTLRCSPRSGDLSVYWYQQSLDQGLQFLIQYYNGEERAKGNILERFSAQQFPDLHSELNLSSLELGDSALYFCASSAQGAPGNSPLHFGNGTRLTVT.

This clonotype has at least ten counts. V is TRBV9 and J is TRBJ2-3; weak D call: TRBD2 (7 bases). The V gene's germline CDR1 is SGDLS and CDR2 YYNGEE. Trimming removed 3 bases at V and 1 base at J, with 15 bases between. This CDR3 is 16 amino acids long. The CDR3 DNA is TGTGCCAGCAGCGCGAGGGGGGGAATGGGCACAGATACGCAGTATTTT. Amino acid sequence: CASSARGGMGTDTQYF.

This clonotype was observed at least ten times. CDR3 loop: CASSVGGGGGEQFF. The CDR3 region has the DNA TGTGCCAGCAGCGTAGGAGGGGGTGGCGGTGAGCAGTTCTTC. V and J are TRBV9 and TRBJ2-1, with D tentatively TRBD1 (6 bases). The CDR3 is made up of 14 amino acids. The V end lost 0 bases, the J end lost 9 bases, and 13 bases lay between the germline ends. The germline V gene has CDR1 SGDLS and CDR2 YYNGEE.

This clonotype occurred a few times. A junction boundary mismatches the germline segment, possibly from a read error. J is TRBJ1-5 and V is TRBV9; no definite D call. Germline V gene sequence: CDR1 SGDLS, CDR2 YYNGEE. This CDR3 spans 15 amino acids. The DNA of the CDR3 is TGTGCCAGCAGCGTAGACGGATTCAGCACTCAGCCCCAGCATTTT. Protein product: CASSVDGFSTQPQHF.

This clonotype was found many times. The chain couples TRBV9 to TRBJ2-7; TRBD1 matches 11 bases. V was pared by 4 bases and J by 6 bases, with 9 bases of the junction left unmatched. Germline V gene sequence: CDR1 SGDLS, CDR2 YYNGEE. This CDR3 spans 15 amino acids. The CDR3 here is CASSPEPGQGVEQYF. CDR3 sequence (DNA): TGTGCCAGCAGCCCAGAGCCGGGACAGGGGGTCGAGCAGTACTTC.

There are many counts of this clonotype. The J gene is TRBJ2-1, the V gene TRBV9; 10 nucleotides agree with TRBD1. J lost 4 bases, V lost 5 bases, and 9 bases had no gene match. The germline gives CDR1 SGDLS, CDR2 YYNGEE. This CDR3 spans 16 amino acids. CDR3 loop: CASSAGTGDPYNEQFF. CDR3 bases: TGTGCCAGCAGTGCCGGGACAGGGGACCCTTACAATGAGCAGTTCTTC.

This clonotype has ten or more counts. The J gene is TRBJ1-3, the V gene TRBV9, with 7 bases that match TRBD1. The V gene's germline CDR1 is SGDLS and CDR2 YYNGEE. J was trimmed by 2 bases and V by 3 bases; bases with no gene match: 2. CDR3 length: 14 amino acids. CDR3 DNA: TGTGCCAGCAGCGAAACAGGGGCTGGAAACACCATATATTTT. Its translation is CASSETGAGNTIYF.

This clonotype was found many times. The V call is TRBV9, the J call TRBJ1-5, with TRBD1 matching 7 bases. Trimming took 2 bases from V and 7 from J; bases not matched to a gene: 6. The germline V gene encodes CDR1 SGDLS and CDR2 YYNGEE. CDR3 length: 14 amino acids. The chain's CDR3 is CASSVTGIGQPQHF. In nucleotides, the CDR3 is TGTGCCAGCAGCGTGACAGGGATCGGACAGCCCCAGCATTTT. Combining the CDR3 with reference TRBV9 and TRBJ1-5 gives the whole variable domain DSGVTQTPKHLITATGQRVTLRCSPRSGDLSVYWYQQSLDQGLQFLIQYYNGEERAKGNILERFSAQQFPDLHSELNLSSLELGDSALYFCASSVTGIGQPQHFGDGTRLSIL.

This clonotype showed up many times. The rearrangement links TRBV9 to TRBJ2-7; 9 bases are shared with TRBD2. In germline, CDR1 is SGDLS, CDR2 YYNGEE. CDR3 length: 15 amino acids. V trimming: 4 bases; J trimming: 5 bases; junction bases outside the gene matches: 10. As DNA, the CDR3 is TGTGCCAGCAGCCCGCTCGGTGCGGGGGGGGACGAGCAGTACTTC. It specifies CASSPLGAGGDEQYF.

In its sample, this clonotype was seen many times. The chain uses TRBV9 and TRBJ2-1; D gene unclear. The V and J ends lost 4 bases and 9 bases respectively, with 11 bases between them. There are 12 residues in the CDR3. Germline V gives CDR1 SGDLS, CDR2 YYNGEE. CDR3 DNA sequence: TGTGCCAGCAGCTTGTTGGCCGGTGAGCAGTTCTTC. This gives the protein CASSLLAGEQFF.

In its sample, this clonotype was seen many times. J is TRBJ2-5 and V is TRBV9; 8 bases line up with TRBD1. The CDR3 runs 17 residues. V dropped 0 bases and J dropped 6; count of bases not matched to a gene: 13. Germline CDR1 and CDR2: SGDLS and YYNGEE. The chain's CDR3 is CASSVGPPGTGVQTQYF. The DNA of the CDR3 is TGTGCCAGCAGCGTAGGTCCCCCCGGGACAGGCGTCCAGACCCAGTACTTC.

This clonotype has at least ten counts. V is TRBV9 and J is TRBJ2-7, with 11 positions matching TRBD2. The J segment lost 6 bases and the V segment lost 3 bases, leaving 8 bases of the junction unmatched. Germline V gene lookup returns CDR1 SGDLS and CDR2 YYNGEE. The CDR3 has 15 amino acids. CDR3 amino acids: CASSANAGTSGEQYF. The CDR3 DNA follows: TGTGCCAGCAGCGCCAACGCCGGGACTAGCGGCGAGCAGTACTTC.

This clonotype was recorded many times. The V call is TRBV9, the J call TRBJ2-1, with D unclear. The V end was cut by 1 base, the J end by 4 bases, with 3 bases between. Germline V gives CDR1 SGDLS, CDR2 YYNGEE. CDR3 length: 12 amino acids. CDR3 region: CASSVLYNEQFF. The CDR3 DNA reads TGTGCCAGCAGCGTATTGTACAATGAGCAGTTCTTC.